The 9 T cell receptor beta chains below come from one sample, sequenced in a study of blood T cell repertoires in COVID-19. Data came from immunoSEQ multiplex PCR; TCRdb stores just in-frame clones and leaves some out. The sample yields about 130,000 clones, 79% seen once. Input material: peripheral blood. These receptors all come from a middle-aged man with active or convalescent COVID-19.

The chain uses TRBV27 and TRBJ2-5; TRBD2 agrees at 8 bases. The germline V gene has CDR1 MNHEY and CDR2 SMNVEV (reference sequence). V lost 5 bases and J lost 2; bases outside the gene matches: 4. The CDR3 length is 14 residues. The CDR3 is CASSETSAQETQYF. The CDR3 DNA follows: TGTGCCAGCAGTGAGACTAGCGCTCAAGAGACCCAGTACTTC.

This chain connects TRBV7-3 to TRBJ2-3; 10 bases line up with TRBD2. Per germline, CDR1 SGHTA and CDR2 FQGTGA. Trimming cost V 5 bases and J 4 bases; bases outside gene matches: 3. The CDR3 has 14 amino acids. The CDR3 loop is CASSLAGVSDTQYF. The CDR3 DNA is TGTGCCAGCAGCCTAGCGGGAGTTTCAGATACGCAGTATTTT.

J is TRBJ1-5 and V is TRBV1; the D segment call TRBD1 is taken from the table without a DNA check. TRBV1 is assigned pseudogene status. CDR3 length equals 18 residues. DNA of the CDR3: TGCACCAGCAGCCAAATTAGACAGGGAATCTATAGCAATCAGCCCCAGCATTTT. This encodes CTSSQIRQGIYSNQPQHF.

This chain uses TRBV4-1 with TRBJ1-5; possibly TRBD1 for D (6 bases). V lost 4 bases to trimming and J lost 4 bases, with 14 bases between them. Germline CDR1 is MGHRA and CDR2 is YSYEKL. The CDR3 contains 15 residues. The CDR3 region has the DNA TGCGCCAGCAGCCCGCAGGGACAAGGGAATCAGCCCCAGCATTTT. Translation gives CASSPQGQGNQPQHF.

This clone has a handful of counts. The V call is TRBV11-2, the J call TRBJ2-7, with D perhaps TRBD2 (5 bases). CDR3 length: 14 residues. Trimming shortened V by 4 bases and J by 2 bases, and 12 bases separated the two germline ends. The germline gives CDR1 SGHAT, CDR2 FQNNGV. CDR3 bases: TGTGCCAGCAGCTCAGACTACTCCACCTACGAGCAGTACTTC. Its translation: CASSSDYSTYEQYF.

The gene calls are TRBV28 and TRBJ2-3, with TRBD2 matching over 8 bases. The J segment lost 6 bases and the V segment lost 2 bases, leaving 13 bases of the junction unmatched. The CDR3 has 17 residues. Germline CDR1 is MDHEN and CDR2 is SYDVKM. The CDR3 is CASSLISSGGFGDTQYF. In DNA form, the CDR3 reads TGTGCCAGCAGTTTAATCTCAAGCGGGGGTTTCGGGGATACGCAGTATTTT.

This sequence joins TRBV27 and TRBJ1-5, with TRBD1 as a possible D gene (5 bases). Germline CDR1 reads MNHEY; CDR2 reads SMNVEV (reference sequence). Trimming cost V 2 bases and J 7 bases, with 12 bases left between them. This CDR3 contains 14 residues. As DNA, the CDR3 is TGTGCCAGCAGTTTAGGGGCCTACGGGCAGCCCCAGCATTTT. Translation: CASSLGAYGQPQHF.

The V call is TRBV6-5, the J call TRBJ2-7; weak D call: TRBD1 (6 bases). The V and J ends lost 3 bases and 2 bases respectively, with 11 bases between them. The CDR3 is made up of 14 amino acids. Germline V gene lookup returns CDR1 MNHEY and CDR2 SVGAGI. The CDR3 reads CASSYSGATYEQYF. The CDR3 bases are TGTGCCAGCAGTTATTCAGGGGCCACCTACGAGCAGTACTTC.

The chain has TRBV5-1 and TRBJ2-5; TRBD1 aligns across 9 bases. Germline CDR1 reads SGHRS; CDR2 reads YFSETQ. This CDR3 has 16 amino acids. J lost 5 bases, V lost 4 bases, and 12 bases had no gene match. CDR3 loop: CASSRTKTGGEETQYF. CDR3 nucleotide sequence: TGCGCCAGCAGCCGTACGAAAACAGGGGGCGAGGAGACCCAGTACTTC.